This TCR beta chain was sequenced for a study of T cell responses to AZD1222 COVID-19 vaccine (dated by TCRdb to the early 2020s). Some background on the complete study: AZD1222 recipients given second doses at about 4 weeks or at about 12 weeks were pooled, since spike-specific TCR depth and breadth were not found to differ between the two schedules. A total of about 230 trial participants underwent TCR sequencing, of whom about 210 received two doses of AZD1222 and around 25 received two doses of the MenACWY control vaccine. Trial participants were enrolled into age subgroups of 18-55, 56-69 and 70-plus years, which contained about 150, 28 and 57 TCR-sequenced participants, respectively. The study at large found these results: Conclusions about previously exposed vaccinees were limited because only six or seven AZD1222 recipients were SARS-CoV-2 seropositive at baseline. After two AZD1222 doses, both the breadth and the depth of spike-specific TCRs were significantly higher than at day 0 and than in MenACWY recipients. No day 14 peak-response samples were available, so repertoires were characterized only after the peak T cell response. Nearly half of unique spike-specific TCRs reportedly recognized epitopes outside regions mutated in the B.1.351 and B.1.1.7 variants. The vaccine-associated CD4 TCRs covered the entire spike protein, and the dominant responses fell in regions 160-218 and 743-854. In the small 56-69-year group, the increase in depth fell short of significance, most likely because of low power. Most participants were white British and females outnumbered males, and the authors suggested that clonal diversity may have been underestimated.

The CDR3 contains 11 residues, cysteine and phenylalanine counted. CDR3 DNA only is kept here, 33 bases in frame from base 1. The time point label here, explained by the study, means: baseline before first vaccination. Samples from vaccinated people were obtained from the UK trials COV001 and COV002, which included a single-blind randomized controlled phase 2/3 trial of AZD1222 (ChAdOx1 nCoV-19) in healthy adults. Trial participant PBMC samples were collected at day 0 and day 28 after the second dose for TCRbeta chain sequencing. The CDR3 regions of human TCRbeta chains were subjected to immunosequencing. On the study's bioinformatics: TCRs in the repertoires were matched against a reference library of SARS-CoV-2-specific TCRs that had been generated with the MIRA antigen-specificity platform. Breadth meant the fraction of unique TCRs that were SARS-CoV-2-associated, whereas depth meant the fraction of total T cells that were SARS-CoV-2-associated. Using the MIRA data, each spike-specific TCR was mapped to the spike region that the TCR reacts to and placed in a CD4 or CD8 class. Log10-transformed breadth and depth values were compared by one-way ANOVA with Sidak's multiple comparisons tests. The immuneACCESS repertoire file appears here via TCRdb, limited to in-frame rearrangements. These files lack a portion of the clones; in checked studies, under half of the deficit traces to unresolved V genes, and the cause of the others is not known. V, J and clone size derive from that table, while D and trimming were established from the DNA sequence. The sample table contains 100,000 to 150,000 clones; only one count was recorded for 89% of them. The top ten clones comprise roughly 3.9% of the sample.

As to this clone: Its recognized antigen is unknown. No much larger clone is present one base from it, and per-base qualities are unavailable.

The rearranged chain carries TRBV21-1 and TRBJ1-2. TRBV21-1 is a pseudogene. Material: peripheral blood, obtained on day 0 of AZD1222 vaccination. The sequence was collected from an adult in good health. The CDR3 loop reads CASRRDVGYTF. The nucleotide sequence is TGTGCCAGCAGGCGAGACGTGGGCTACACCTTC.